This TCR beta chain was captured by sequencing in a study of cytomegalovirus exposure and HLA in healthy donors. Points from the study as a whole: Roughly even sequencing depth across donors was the assumption behind the presence/absence analyses. With later analysis, a missense DCLRE1C variant became linked to TCR beta V- and J-gene trimming. Most TCR beta V segments were productive about 87% or about 30% of the time in an earlier analysis.

This PCR relied on a set of 60 Vbeta primers and 13 Jbeta primers. The assay was immunoSEQ multiplex PCR, and TCRdb's table has in-frame clones only and misses some. This sample's table has 150,000 to 200,000 clones. The V end was cut by 5 bases, the J end by 7 bases, with 20 bases between. Germline CDR1 reads MNHEY; CDR2 reads SVGAGI. The CDR3 contains 15 residues. As concerns this clone: Its cognate antigen is unknown.

The TCR was taken from a woman between 18 and 29 years old in good health and CMV-seropositive. The J gene is TRBJ1-2, the V gene TRBV6-5, with D unclear. Sequenced: PBMCs. The CDR3 DNA is TGTGCCAGCAGTACCGGACGGGGATCTATTCGTGGCTACACCTTC. Its protein product is CASSTGRGSIRGYTF.